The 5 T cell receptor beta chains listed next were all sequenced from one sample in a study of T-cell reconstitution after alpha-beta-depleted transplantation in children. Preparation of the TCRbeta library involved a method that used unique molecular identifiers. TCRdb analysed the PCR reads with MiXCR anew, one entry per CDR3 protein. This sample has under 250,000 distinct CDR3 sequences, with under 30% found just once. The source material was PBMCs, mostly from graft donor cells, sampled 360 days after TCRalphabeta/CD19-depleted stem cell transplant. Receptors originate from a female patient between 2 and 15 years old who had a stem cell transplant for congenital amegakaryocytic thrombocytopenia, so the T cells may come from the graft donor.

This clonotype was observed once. The CDR3 here is CASSLTGTGNQPQHF. The CDR3, as DNA: TGTGCCAGCAGTTTAACTGGGACAGGCAATCAGCCCCAGCATTTT. The chain employs TRBV27 and TRBJ1-5, with 7 bases identical to TRBD1. Germline-derived CDR1 and CDR2 are MNHEY and SMNVEV (reference sequence). Germline trimming cut 2 bases from V and 2 bases from J; bases unmatched to any gene: 3. The CDR3 totals 15 residues.

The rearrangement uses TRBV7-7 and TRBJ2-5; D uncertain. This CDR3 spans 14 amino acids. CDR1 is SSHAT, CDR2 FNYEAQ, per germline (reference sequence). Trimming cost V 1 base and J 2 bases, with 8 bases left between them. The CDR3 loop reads CASSLGHGQETQYF. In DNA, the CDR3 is TGTGCCAGCAGCTTAGGACACGGTCAAGAGACCCAGTACTTC.

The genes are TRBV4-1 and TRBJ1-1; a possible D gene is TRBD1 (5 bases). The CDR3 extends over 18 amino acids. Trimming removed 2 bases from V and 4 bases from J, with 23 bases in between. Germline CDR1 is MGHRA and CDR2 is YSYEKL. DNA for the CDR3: TGCGCCAGCAGCCAACCTCGAGGGGCGCCATCGGGGATCACTGAAGCTTTCTTT. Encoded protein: CASSQPRGAPSGITEAFF.

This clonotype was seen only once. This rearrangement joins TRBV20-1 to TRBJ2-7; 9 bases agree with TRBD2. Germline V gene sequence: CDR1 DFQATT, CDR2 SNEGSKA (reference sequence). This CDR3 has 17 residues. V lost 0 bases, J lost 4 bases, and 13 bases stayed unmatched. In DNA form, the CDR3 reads TGCAGTGCTAGAGATCCGGCATCGGGACTAGCTAGTTACGAGCAGTACTTC. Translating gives CSARDPASGLASYEQYF.

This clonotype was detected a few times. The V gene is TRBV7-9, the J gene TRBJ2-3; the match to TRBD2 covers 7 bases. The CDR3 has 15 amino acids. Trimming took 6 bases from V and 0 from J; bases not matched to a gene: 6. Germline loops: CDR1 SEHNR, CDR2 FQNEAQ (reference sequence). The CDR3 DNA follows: TGTGCCAGCAGACAACTAGCGCGTAGCACAGATACGCAGTATTTT. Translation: CASRQLARSTDTQYF. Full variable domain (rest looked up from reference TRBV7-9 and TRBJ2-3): DTGVSQNPRHKITKRGQNVTFRCDPISEHNRLYWYRQTLGQGPEFLTYFQNEAQLEKSRLLSDRFSAERPKGSFSTLEIQRTEQGDSAMYLCASRQLARSTDTQYFGPGTRLTVL.